A selection of T cell receptor beta chains follows, all from one sample in a study of T-cell memory formation after mild COVID-19. TCRdb used MiXCR to reprocess the 5' RACE reads, holding one entry per CDR3 protein. The sample holds around 320,000 distinct CDR3 sequences; 28% are singletons and the top ten take roughly 12%. The specimen sequenced was PBMCs or a T cell subset sorted from them (not recorded which). These receptors all come from an adult woman who had mild COVID-19 (a few samples of this study predate the infection). Cell type and time point are not known. Each CDR3 is given with its conserved first and last residue. The D gene is left open where the match is weak. Some rows mark clone size as missing; the rest say once, few, many or name a class of expanded clone.

cdr3_nt cdr3_aa clone_size j_call v_call d_call
TGCAGTGGGACCGAGTCCACAGATACGCAGTATTTT CSGTESTDTQYF . TRBJ2-3 TRBV20-1 .
TGTGCCAGCAGTGGGTCAGGGTGGACAAGCACAGATACGCAGTATTTT CASSGSGWTSTDTQYF . TRBJ2-3 TRBV6-4 .
TGTGCCAGCAGCCGGCAGCCGAGCTCCTACGAGCAGTACTTC CASSRQPSSYEQYF few TRBJ2-7 TRBV9 .
TGTGCCAGCAGCTTTAAGGTAGCGGGGGCTTACAATGAGCAGTTCTTC CASSFKVAGAYNEQFF . TRBJ2-1 TRBV5-4 TRBD2
TGTGCCAGCAATTGGGGAGGAAGCTCCTACAATGAGCAGTTCTTC CASNWGGSSYNEQFF . TRBJ2-1 TRBV2 .
TGTGCCAGCAGCCCCTCTTTTGGTCCGAACACCGGGGAGCTGTTTTTT CASSPSFGPNTGELFF . TRBJ2-2 TRBV7-9 .
TGCGCCAGCAGCTTACCTCTAGCAGCAAGCTCTGGAAACACCATATATTTT CASSLPLAASSGNTIYF . TRBJ1-3 TRBV5-1 .
TGCAGCGCAGTTCTTGCGGGCACAGATACGCAGTATTTT CSAVLAGTDTQYF . TRBJ2-3 TRBV29-1 .
TGTGCCAGCAGTGGTCGCGCAGCTGGGGGGACCCAGTACTTC CASSGRAAGGTQYF few TRBJ2-5 TRBV2 .
TGTGCCAGCAGCCCGAGGCTAGGAGGCGGAGCCAAAAACATTCAGTACTTC CASSPRLGGGAKNIQYF . TRBJ2-4 TRBV7-8 .
TGCAGCGTTGGACAGACTAACACCGGGGAGCTGTTTTTT CSVGQTNTGELFF . TRBJ2-2 TRBV29-1 .
TGTGCCAGCAGCGTAGTCGGGGGTGGGGTGAACACTGAAGCTTTCTTT CASSVVGGGVNTEAFF few TRBJ1-1 TRBV9 .
TGTGCCTGGAGCGGTAGGGTAGCCACTGAAGCTTTCTTT CAWSGRVATEAFF . TRBJ1-1 TRBV30 .
TGTGCCAGCAGTTACGATGGCAAGGCGGGGCAGTACTTC CASSYDGKAGQYF few TRBJ2-7 TRBV6-2/TRBV6-3 .
TGTGCCTGGGGACAAACGTCCGCTGAAGCTTTCTTT CAWGQTSAEAFF . TRBJ1-1 TRBV12-3/TRBV12-4 .
TGTGCCAGCAGCCCCTATACTAGCGGGAGGTCCTACGAGCAGTACTTC CASSPYTSGRSYEQYF few TRBJ2-7 TRBV7-8 TRBD2
TGCAGTGCTAAGCAGGGAACCACTGAAGCTTTCTTT CSAKQGTTEAFF few TRBJ1-1 TRBV20-1 .
TGTGCCAGCAGCACCAGGGACAGGGGTGGCTACACCTTC CASSTRDRGGYTF . TRBJ1-2 TRBV12-3/TRBV12-4 TRBD1
TGCGCCAGCAGCCACCTCGTAGCGGGGAACAATGAGCAGTTCTTC CASSHLVAGNNEQFF many TRBJ2-1 TRBV4-1 TRBD2
TGTGCCAGCAGTTTGGAGGACAGATCCACCGGGGAGCTGTTTTTT CASSLEDRSTGELFF . TRBJ2-2 TRBV12-3/TRBV12-4 .
TGTGCCTGGAGTGGTCGACTGGGGGGGTTGAACACTGAAGCTTTCTTT CAWSGRLGGLNTEAFF . TRBJ1-1 TRBV30 .
TGTGCCAGTGGCGGCCTCCAGGGTCAGCCCCAGCATTTT CASGGLQGQPQHF . TRBJ1-5 TRBV9 .
TGTGCCAGCTCACCGGACAGGAACGAGCAGTACTTC CASSPDRNEQYF . TRBJ2-7 TRBV18 TRBD1
TGTGCCAGCTCACCAGGGGACAGGGGAGTCTACGAGCAGTACTTC CASSPGDRGVYEQYF many TRBJ2-7 TRBV18 TRBD1
TGTGCTAGTGGGCGGACTAGCGGGAGAAGTTACGAGCAGTACTTC CASGRTSGRSYEQYF . TRBJ2-7 TRBV12-5 TRBD2
TGCAGCGTTGAGGAATGGGCAGGGGCTTCGGACAATGAGCAGTTCTTC CSVEEWAGASDNEQFF . TRBJ2-1 TRBV29-1 .
TGTGCCAGCAGCCCCGGCATGATGGGGAGGGCGGTCGGGGAGCTGTTTTTT CASSPGMMGRAVGELFF few TRBJ2-2 TRBV7-6 TRBD2
TGTGCCAGCAGCCTTCACTCCCTCTACGAGCAGTACTTC CASSLHSLYEQYF . TRBJ2-7 TRBV7-9 .
TGTGCCAGCAGCTTGGATACAGGGCAAGAGACCCAGTACTTC CASSLDTGQETQYF once TRBJ2-5 TRBV5-8 .
TGTGCCAGCAGTTCTCAGGGGTCTGAGCAGTTCTTC CASSSQGSEQFF few TRBJ2-1 TRBV6-5 .
TGTGCCAGCAGCTTAGAAGGGGCCGCTAACTATGGCTACACCTTC CASSLEGAANYGYTF . TRBJ1-2 TRBV11-2 .
TGCGCCAGCAGCCCTGGACCGCGAACACTATATAGCAATCAGCCCCAGCATTTT CASSPGPRTLYSNQPQHF . TRBJ1-5 TRBV5-1 .
TGCGCCAGCAGCCAAGATCGGTGGCAGGGGGGAGAGACCCAGTACTTC CASSQDRWQGGETQYF . TRBJ2-5 TRBV4-3 .
TGTGCCAGCAGCCTATTCCGCACGGTGGAAGAAGAGACCCAGTACTTC CASSLFRTVEEETQYF few TRBJ2-5 TRBV12-3/TRBV12-4 .
TGTGCCTGGAGTGTTATCCCGGGACAGGGATACAATGAGCAGTTCTTC CAWSVIPGQGYNEQFF . TRBJ2-1 TRBV30 TRBD1
TGCAGTGCTAGCTCCCTGCAGACTAGCGGGAGTTACGAGCAGTACTTC CSASSLQTSGSYEQYF . TRBJ2-7 TRBV20-1 TRBD2
TGCGCCAGCAGCCCCGTGCAGGATTTAGACGAGCAGTACTTC CASSPVQDLDEQYF . TRBJ2-7 TRBV4-1 .